This TCR beta chain is drawn from a study of blood T cell repertoires in COVID-19. Profiled with immunoSEQ multiplex PCR; TCRdb holds only in-frame clones, not every one. The sample lists 140,000 to 150,000 clones, over 75% occurring once. The CDR3 is made up of 12 amino acids. The V end was cut by 5 bases, the J end by 3 bases, with 4 bases between. Germline CDR1 reads KGHDR; CDR2 reads SFDVKD. In terms of age and location, participants ranged from about 18 to 100 years and lived in about two dozen US areas. The material sequenced was PBMCs or T cells enriched from blood (not recorded which). The receptor was derived from a woman in her 30s with acute COVID-19. The genes are TRBV24-1 and TRBJ1-5; D gene uncertain. The CDR3 spells CATSANNQPQHF. For the CDR3, the DNA is TGTGCCACCAGTGCCAACAATCAGCCCCAGCATTTT.